This T cell receptor (beta chain) originates from a study of OX40 agonist ivuxolimab in advanced cancers. Study details: Hepatocellular carcinoma, melanoma, renal cell or head and neck cancer affected the dose-escalation patients. General study points: Partial responders at 0.1-3.0 mg/kg had among the lowest clonal expansion.

Germline CDR1 reads MNHEY; CDR2 reads SMNVEV (reference sequence). The CDR3 has 15 residues. V lost 5 bases, J lost 2 bases, and 2 bases stayed unmatched. Comment on this clone: What it binds is not known.

Assay: immunoSEQ multiplex PCR; the TCRdb copy retains only in-frame clones and omits some. The sample holds 70,000 to 95,000 clones, roughly 86% seen once. Sequencing used CD4+ or CD8+ T cells sorted from blood, obtained in a trial of the OX40 agonist ivuxolimab. The source of this sequence is an adult with an advanced solid tumor such as melanoma, head and neck, liver or kidney cancer. The rearrangement uses TRBV27 and TRBJ2-1, with 11 bases that match TRBD2. This chain's CDR3 is CASSPSGGPYNEQFF. The CDR3 DNA reads as TGTGCCAGCAGTCCTAGCGGGGGGCCCTACAATGAGCAGTTCTTC.